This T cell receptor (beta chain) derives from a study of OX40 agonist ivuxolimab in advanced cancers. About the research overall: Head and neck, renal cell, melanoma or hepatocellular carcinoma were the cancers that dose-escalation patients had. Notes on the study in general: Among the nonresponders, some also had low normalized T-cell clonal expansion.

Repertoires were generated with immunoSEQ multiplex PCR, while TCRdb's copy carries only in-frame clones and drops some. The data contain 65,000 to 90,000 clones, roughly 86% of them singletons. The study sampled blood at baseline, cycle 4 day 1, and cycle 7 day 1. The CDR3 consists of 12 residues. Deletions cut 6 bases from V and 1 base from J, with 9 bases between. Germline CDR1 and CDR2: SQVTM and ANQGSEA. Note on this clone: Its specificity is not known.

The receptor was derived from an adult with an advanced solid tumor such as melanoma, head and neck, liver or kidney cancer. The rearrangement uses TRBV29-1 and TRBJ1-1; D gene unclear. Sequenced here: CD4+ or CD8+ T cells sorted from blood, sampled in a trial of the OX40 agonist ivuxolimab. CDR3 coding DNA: TGCAGCGTAAGGGTGTCGAACACTGAAGCTTTCTTT. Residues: CSVRVSNTEAFF.